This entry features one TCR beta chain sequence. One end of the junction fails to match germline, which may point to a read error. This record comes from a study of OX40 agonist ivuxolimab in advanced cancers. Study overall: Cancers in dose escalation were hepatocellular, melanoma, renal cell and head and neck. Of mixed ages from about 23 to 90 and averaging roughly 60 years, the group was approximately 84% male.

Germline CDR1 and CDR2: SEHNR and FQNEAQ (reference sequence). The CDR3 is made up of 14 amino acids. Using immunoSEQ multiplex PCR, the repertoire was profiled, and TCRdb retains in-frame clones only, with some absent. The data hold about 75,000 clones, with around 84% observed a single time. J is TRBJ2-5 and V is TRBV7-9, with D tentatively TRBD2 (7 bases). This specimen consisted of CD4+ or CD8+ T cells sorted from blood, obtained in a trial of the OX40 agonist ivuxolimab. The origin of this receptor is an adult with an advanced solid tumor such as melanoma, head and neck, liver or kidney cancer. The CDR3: CVSSQMGGGETQYF. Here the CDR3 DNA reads TGTGTCAGCAGCCAGATGGGAGGGGGAGAGACCCAGTACTTC.